The source of this TCR beta chain is a study of blood T cell repertoires in COVID-19. Study as a whole: Spain, Italy and the United States supplied samples that represented acute and convalescent COVID-19. The cDNA or gDNA used as material had been derived from T cells, B-cell-depleted T cells, or PBMCs.

The CDR3 consists of 14 residues. Looked up from germline, CDR1 is SGHRS and CDR2 is YFSETQ. J gave up 0 bases and V 5 bases, and 2 bases lay outside the gene matches. In the source study's methods: Amplifying reference gene primers gave estimates of nucleated cell counts. Repertoires were generated with immunoSEQ multiplex PCR, while TCRdb's copy carries only in-frame clones and drops some. The V and J calls and clone size are taken from that table; D and trimming were inferred from the DNA. The sample yields approximately 170,000 clones, 86% seen once. This TCR derives from a woman in her 70s with acute or convalescent COVID-19. The chain combines TRBV5-1 with TRBJ2-5; 9 positions agree with TRBD2. What was sequenced was peripheral blood. The CDR3 loop is CASRIAGDQETQYF. DNA for the CDR3: TGCGCCAGCAGGATAGCGGGGGACCAAGAGACCCAGTACTTC.